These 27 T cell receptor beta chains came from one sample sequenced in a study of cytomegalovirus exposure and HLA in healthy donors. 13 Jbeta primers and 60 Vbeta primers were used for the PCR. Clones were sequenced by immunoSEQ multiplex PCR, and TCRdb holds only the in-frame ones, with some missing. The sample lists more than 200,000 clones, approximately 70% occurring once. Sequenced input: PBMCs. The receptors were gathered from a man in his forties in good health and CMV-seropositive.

The CDR3 DNA reads TGTGCCGTCCGGGACAGGGGAGCTGAAGCTTTCTTT. Encoded protein: CAVRDRGAEAFF. The chain has TRBV10-3 and TRBJ1-1; 10 bases fit TRBD1. Germline CDR1 is ENHRY and CDR2 is SYGVKD. This CDR3 has 12 residues. V trimming: 11 bases; J trimming: 6 bases; junction bases outside the gene matches: 6.

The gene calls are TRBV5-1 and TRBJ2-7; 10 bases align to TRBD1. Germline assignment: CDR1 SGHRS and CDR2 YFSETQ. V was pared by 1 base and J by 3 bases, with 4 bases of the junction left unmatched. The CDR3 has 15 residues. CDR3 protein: CASSLRGTGVYEQYF. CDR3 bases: TGCGCCAGCAGCTTGAGAGGGACAGGGGTCTACGAGCAGTACTTC.

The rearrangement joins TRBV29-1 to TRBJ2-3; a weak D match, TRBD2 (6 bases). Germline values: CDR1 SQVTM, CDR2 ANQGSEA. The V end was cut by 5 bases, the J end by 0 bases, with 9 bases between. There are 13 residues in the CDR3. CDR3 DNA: TGCAGCGTTTCGGGGGTTAGCACAGATACGCAGTATTTT. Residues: CSVSGVSTDTQYF.

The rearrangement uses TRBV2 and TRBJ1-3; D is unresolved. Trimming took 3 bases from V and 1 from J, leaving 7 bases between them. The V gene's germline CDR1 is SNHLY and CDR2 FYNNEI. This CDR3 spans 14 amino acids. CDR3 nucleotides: TGTGCCAGCAGTGACACGGGTTCTGGAAACACCATATATTTT. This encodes CASSDTGSGNTIYF.

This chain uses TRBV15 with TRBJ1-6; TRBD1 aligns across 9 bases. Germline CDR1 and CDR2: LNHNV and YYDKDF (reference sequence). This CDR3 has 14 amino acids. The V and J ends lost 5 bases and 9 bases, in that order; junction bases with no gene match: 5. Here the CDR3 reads CATSPRDRASPLHF. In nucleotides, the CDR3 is TGTGCCACCAGCCCCCGGGACAGGGCTTCACCCCTCCACTTT.

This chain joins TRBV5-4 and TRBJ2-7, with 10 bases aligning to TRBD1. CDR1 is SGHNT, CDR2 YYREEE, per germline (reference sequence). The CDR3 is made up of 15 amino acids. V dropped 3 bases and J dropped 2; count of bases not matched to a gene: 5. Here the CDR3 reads CASSSGQGSTYEQYF. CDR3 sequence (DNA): TGTGCCAGCAGCTCGGGACAGGGGTCTACCTACGAGCAGTACTTC.

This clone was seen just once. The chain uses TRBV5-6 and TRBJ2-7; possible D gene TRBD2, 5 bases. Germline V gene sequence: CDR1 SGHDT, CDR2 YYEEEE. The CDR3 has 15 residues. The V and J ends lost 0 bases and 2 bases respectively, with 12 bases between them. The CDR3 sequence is CASSLANPGAYEQYF. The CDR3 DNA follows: TGTGCCAGCAGCTTGGCAAACCCCGGGGCCTACGAGCAGTACTTC.

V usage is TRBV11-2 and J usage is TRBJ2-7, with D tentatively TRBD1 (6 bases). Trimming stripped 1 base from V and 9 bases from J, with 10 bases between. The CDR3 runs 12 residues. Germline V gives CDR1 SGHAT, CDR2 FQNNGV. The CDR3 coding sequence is TGTGCCAGCAGCTTAGGACAGGTGGGGCAGTACTTC. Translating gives CASSLGQVGQYF.

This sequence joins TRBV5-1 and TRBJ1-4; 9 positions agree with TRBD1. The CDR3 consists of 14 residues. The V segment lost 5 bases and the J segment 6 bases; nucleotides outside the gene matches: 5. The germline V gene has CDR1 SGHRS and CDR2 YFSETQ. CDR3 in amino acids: CASRTGQGHEKLFF. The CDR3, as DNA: TGCGCCAGCAGGACGGGACAGGGTCATGAAAAACTGTTTTTT.

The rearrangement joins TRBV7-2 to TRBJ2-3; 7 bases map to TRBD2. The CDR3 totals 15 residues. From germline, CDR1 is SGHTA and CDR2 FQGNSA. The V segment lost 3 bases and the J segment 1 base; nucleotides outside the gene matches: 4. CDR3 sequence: CASSLGRGGTDTQYF. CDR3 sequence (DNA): TGTGCCAGCAGCTTGGGTCGGGGGGGCACAGATACGCAGTATTTT. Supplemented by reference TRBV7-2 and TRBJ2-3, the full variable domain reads GAGVSQSPSNKVTEKGKDVELRCDPISGHTALYWYRQSLGQGLEFLIYFQGNSAPDKSGLPSDRFSAERTGGSVSTLTIQRTQQEDSAVYLCASSLGRGGTDTQYFGPGTRLTVL.

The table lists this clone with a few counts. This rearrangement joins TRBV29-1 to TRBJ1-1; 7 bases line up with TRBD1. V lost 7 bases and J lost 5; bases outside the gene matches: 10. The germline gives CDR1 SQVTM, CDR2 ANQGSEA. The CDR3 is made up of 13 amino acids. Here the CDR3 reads CSAMDRYATEAFF. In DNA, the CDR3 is TGCAGCGCAATGGACAGGTACGCGACTGAAGCTTTCTTT.

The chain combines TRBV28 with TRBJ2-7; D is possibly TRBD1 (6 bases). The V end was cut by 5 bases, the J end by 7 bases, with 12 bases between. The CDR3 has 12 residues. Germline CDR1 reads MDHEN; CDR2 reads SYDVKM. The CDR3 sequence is CASSADRLEQYF. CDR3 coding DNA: TGTGCCAGCAGTGCCGACAGGTTAGAGCAGTACTTC.

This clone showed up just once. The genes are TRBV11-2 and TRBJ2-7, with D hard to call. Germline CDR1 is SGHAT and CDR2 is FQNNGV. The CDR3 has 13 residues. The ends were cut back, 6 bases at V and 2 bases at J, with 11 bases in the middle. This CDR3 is CASRHVLPYEQYF. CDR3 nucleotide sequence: TGTGCCAGCAGACATGTCCTTCCCTACGAGCAGTACTTC.

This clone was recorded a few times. Here the CDR3 reads CASSSGQARDLLDLGEQFF. In DNA, the CDR3 is TGCGCCAGCAGCTCTGGACAGGCACGAGACCTACTAGATCTCGGTGAGCAGTTCTTC. The chain carries TRBV5-1 and TRBJ2-1; the match to TRBD1 covers 7 bases. The CDR3 loop spans 19 amino acids. V shed 3 bases, J shed 9 bases, and the junction held 24 bases outside the gene matches. Germline CDR1 is SGHRS and CDR2 is YFSETQ.

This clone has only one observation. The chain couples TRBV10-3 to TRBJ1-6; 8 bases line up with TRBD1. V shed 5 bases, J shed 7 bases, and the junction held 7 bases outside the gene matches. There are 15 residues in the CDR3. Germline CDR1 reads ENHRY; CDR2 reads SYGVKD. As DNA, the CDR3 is TGTGCCATCAGTAGGGGGACAGGAGGAAATTCACCCCTCCACTTT. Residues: CAISRGTGGNSPLHF.

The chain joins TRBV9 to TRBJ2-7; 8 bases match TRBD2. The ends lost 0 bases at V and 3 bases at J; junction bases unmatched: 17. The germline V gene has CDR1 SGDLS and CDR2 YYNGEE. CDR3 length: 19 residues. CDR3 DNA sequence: TGTGCCAGCAGCGTAGCCCCATACTCCTACGGGGGGGGGTACTACGAGCAGTACTTC. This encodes CASSVAPYSYGGGYYEQYF. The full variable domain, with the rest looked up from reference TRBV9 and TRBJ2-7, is DSGVTQTPKHLITATGQRVTLRCSPRSGDLSVYWYQQSLDQGLQFLIQYYNGEERAKGNILERFSAQQFPDLHSELNLSSLELGDSALYFCASSVAPYSYGGGYYEQYFGPGTRLTVT.

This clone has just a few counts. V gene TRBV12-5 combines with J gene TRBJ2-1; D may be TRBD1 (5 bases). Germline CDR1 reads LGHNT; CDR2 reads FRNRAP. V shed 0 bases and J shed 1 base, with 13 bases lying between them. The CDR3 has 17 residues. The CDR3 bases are TGTGCTAGTGGTTTGGTACAATATCAGGGATCCTACAATGAGCAGTTCTTC. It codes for CASGLVQYQGSYNEQFF.

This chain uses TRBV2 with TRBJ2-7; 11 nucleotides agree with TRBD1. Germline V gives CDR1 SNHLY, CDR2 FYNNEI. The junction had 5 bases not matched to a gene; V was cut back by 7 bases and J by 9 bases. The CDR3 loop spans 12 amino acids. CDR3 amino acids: CASTFGTGGQYF. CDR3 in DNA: TGTGCCAGCACCTTTGGGACAGGGGGGCAGTACTTC.

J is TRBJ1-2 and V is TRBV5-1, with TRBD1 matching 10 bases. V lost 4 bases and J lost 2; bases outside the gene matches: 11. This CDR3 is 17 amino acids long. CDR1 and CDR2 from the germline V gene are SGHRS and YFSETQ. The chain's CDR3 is CASSLDKPGQGNYGYTF. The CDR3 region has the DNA TGCGCCAGCAGCCTAGATAAGCCGGGACAGGGGAACTATGGCTACACCTTC.

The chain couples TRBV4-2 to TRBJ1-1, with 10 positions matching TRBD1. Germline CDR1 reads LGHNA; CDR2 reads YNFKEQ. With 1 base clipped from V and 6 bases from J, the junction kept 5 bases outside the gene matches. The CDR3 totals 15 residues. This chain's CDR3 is CASSQVDGQGAEAFF. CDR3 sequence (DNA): TGTGCCAGCAGCCAAGTTGATGGACAGGGGGCTGAAGCTTTCTTT.

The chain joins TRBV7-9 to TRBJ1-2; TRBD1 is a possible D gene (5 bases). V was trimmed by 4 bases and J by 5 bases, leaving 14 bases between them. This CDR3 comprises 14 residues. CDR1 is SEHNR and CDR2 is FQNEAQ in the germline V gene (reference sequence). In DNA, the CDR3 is TGTGCCAGCAGCTCCACGGACAACCCATATGGCTACACCTTC. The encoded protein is CASSSTDNPYGYTF.

The DNA of the CDR3 is TGTGCCAGCAGTTACCCTCCGGGGGTAGGTGGAAACACCATATATTTT. Protein: CASSYPPGVGGNTIYF. The chain couples TRBV6-6 to TRBJ1-3, with D possibly being TRBD1 (5 bases). Germline lookup yields CDR1 MNHNY and CDR2 SVGAGI (reference sequence). The CDR3 totals 16 residues. V was trimmed by 2 bases and J by 3 bases, leaving 14 bases between them.

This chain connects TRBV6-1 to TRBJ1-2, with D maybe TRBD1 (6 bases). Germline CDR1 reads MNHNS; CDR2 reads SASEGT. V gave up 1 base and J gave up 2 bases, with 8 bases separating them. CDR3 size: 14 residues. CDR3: CASSEGTVNYGYTF. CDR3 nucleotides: TGTGCCAGCAGTGAAGGGACAGTCAACTATGGCTACACCTTC.

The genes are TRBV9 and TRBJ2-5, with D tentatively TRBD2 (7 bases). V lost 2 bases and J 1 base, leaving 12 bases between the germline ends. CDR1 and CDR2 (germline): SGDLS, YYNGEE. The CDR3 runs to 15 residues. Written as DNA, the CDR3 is TGTGCCAGCAGCGTCGGGGGGCTGCCCCAAGAGACCCAGTACTTC. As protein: CASSVGGLPQETQYF.

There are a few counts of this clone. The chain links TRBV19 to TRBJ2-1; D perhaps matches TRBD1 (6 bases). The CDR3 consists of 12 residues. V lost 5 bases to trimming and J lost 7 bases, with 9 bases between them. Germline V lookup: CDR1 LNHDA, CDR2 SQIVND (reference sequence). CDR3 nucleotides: TGTGCCAGTAGTGTCCAGGGGAATGAGCAGTTCTTC. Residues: CASSVQGNEQFF.

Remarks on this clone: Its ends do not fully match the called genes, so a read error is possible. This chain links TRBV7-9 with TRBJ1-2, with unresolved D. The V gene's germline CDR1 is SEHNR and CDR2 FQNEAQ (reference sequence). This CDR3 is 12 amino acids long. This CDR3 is CSSSPDTYGYTF. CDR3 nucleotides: TGTTCCAGCAGCCCCGACACATATGGCTACACCTTC.

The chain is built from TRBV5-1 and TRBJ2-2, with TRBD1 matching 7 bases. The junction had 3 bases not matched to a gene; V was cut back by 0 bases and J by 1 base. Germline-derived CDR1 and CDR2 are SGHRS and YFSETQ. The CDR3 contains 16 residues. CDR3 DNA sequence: TGCGCCAGCAGCTTGGTAGGGACAGAGAACACCGGGGAGCTGTTTTTT. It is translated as CASSLVGTENTGELFF.